The source of this T cell receptor beta chain is a study of glioma-infiltrating T cells after dendritic cell vaccination. The study, taken as a whole, reports: Few patients contributed both blood and tumor specimens. No direct clonality-survival link was found; a diverse polyclonal response may matter.

None of the glioblastoma patients had an isocitrate dehydrogenase mutation. Only in-frame clones appear in the TCRdb table, and some are missing; sequencing was by immunoSEQ multiplex PCR. The sample lists 85,000 to 110,000 clones; around 81% were seen once. As regards this clone: The antigen is not known.

The V and J ends lost 5 bases and 6 bases, in that order; junction bases with no gene match: 11. The CDR3 has 16 residues. Germline V gene data show CDR1 as LGHNT and CDR2 as FRNRAP. This chain joins TRBV12-5 and TRBJ2-2; 8 bases align to TRBD2. The sequences come from blood, collected before dendritic cell vaccination. This receptor was taken from a human donor with glioblastoma. The CDR3, as DNA: TGTGCTAGTGGTACCGCAGAAGCGGGGGTTCCCGGGGAGCTGTTTTTT. It encodes CASGTAEAGVPGELFF.